These 8 T cell receptor beta chains came from one sample sequenced in a study of persistence of HIV-infected CD4 T cells. This was the immunoSEQ version 4 assay in survey mode. Only in-frame clones appear in the TCRdb table, and some are missing; sequencing was by immunoSEQ multiplex PCR. The sample carries roughly 43,000 clones, roughly 90% recorded once. These receptors have no identified antigens. Cells were stimulated nonspecifically with anti-CD3/anti-CD28 magnetic beads. Sorting of responding CD4+ T cells relied on upregulated CD40 ligand together with CD69. Source: CD4+ T cells sorted from PBMCs after approximately 19-hour stimulation, taken from a patient who received antiretroviral therapy. Source of these receptors: an adult man with HIV who was CMV-seropositive.

The V gene is TRBV28, the J gene TRBJ2-4; no clear D. The CDR3 has 13 amino acids. The V gene's germline CDR1 is MDHEN and CDR2 SYDVKM. V lost 2 bases and J lost 12, with 14 bases in between. The CDR3 loop is CASSLESYRSQYF. CDR3 sequence (DNA): TGTGCCAGCAGTTTAGAGAGTTATCGGAGTCAGTACTTC.

Here the CDR3 reads CASSPGADTQYF. CDR3 DNA: TGTGCCAGCAGTCCGGGCGCAGATACGCAGTATTTT. This chain links TRBV2 with TRBJ2-3; D ambiguous. The CDR3 spans 12 residues. The V end lost 5 bases, the J end lost 4 bases, and 7 bases lay between the germline ends. CDR1 and CDR2 from the germline V gene are SNHLY and FYNNEI.

This clone was seen once. The chain is built from TRBV28 and TRBJ2-2; D possibly matches TRBD1 or TRBD2 (6 bases each). Trimming shortened V by 6 bases and J by 1 base, and 12 bases separated the two germline ends. The CDR3 is 15 residues long. Per the germline V gene, CDR1 is MDHEN and CDR2 is SYDVKM. The CDR3 protein is CASSRGGGNTGELFF. DNA for the CDR3: TGTGCCAGCAGCCGAGGGGGAGGGAACACCGGGGAGCTGTTTTTT.

V is TRBV12-3 or TRBV12-4 and J is TRBJ1-2; D gene unclear. This CDR3 is 13 amino acids long. V gave up 1 base and J gave up 5 bases, with 8 bases separating them. CDR3 region: CASSLGAVYGYTF. The CDR3 region has the DNA TGTGCCAGCAGTTTAGGGGCGGTATATGGCTACACCTTC.

The V gene is TRBV6-5, the J gene TRBJ2-7; 7 bases agree with TRBD1. CDR3 length equals 14 residues. V trimming: 2 bases; J trimming: 3 bases; junction bases outside the gene matches: 4. Germline CDR1 reads MNHEY; CDR2 reads SVGAGI. The DNA of the CDR3 is TGTGCCAGCAGTTACGAGGGGGCCGACTACGAGCAGTACTTC. It codes for CASSYEGADYEQYF.

This sequence joins TRBV9 and TRBJ1-4, with 7 nucleotides matching TRBD1. V lost 5 bases to trimming and J lost 11 bases; unmatched junction nucleotides: 9. The CDR3 sequence is 13 residues long. Germline CDR1 reads SGDLS; CDR2 reads YYNGEE. DNA for the CDR3: TGTGCCAGCAGGGGAACAGGGGCTGGGAAACTGTTTTTT. Its translation: CASRGTGAGKLFF.

The CDR3, as DNA: TGTGCCAGCAGCCCCCCAAAATTGAACACTGAAGCTTTCTTT. This translates into CASSPPKLNTEAFF. The rearrangement uses TRBV3-1 (or the pseudogene TRBV3-2) and TRBJ1-1, with D unresolved. Germline CDR1 is LGHDT and CDR2 is YNNKEL (reference sequence). The CDR3 loop spans 14 amino acids. With 4 bases removed from V and 0 bases from J, the gap between germline ends came to 9 bases.

The chain uses TRBV6-5 and TRBJ2-1; D perhaps matches TRBD2 (6 bases). The CDR3 sequence is 15 residues long. Trimming cost V 7 bases and J 0 bases, with 13 bases left between them. CDR1 is MNHEY, CDR2 SVGAGI, per germline. CDR3 in DNA: TGTGCCAGCACAAGGGAGGTTTACTCCTACAATGAGCAGTTCTTC. Translated, it gives CASTREVYSYNEQFF.